These 21 T cell receptor beta chains came from one sample sequenced in a study of blood T cell repertoires in COVID-19. The protocol was immunoSEQ multiplex PCR, while the TCRdb copy is restricted to in-frame clones and leaves out a portion. The sample lists some 230,000 clones, roughly 80% occurring once. The sequenced sample consisted of peripheral blood. The receptor source for this set is a woman in her sixties who had recovered from COVID-19.

The chain links TRBV9 to TRBJ1-3; D is undetermined. Germline CDR1 reads SGDLS; CDR2 reads YYNGEE. Trimming removed 0 bases from V and 0 bases from J, with 10 bases in between. This CDR3 has 16 amino acids. DNA of the CDR3: TGTGCCAGCAGCGTAGATAGTCCGTTCTCTGGAAACACCATATATTTT. Translation: CASSVDSPFSGNTIYF.

The CDR3, as DNA: TGTGCCAGCAGCCCAGGGGGCGCATTTCAGTACTTC. Translation: CASSPGGAFQYF. This chain links TRBV11-3 with TRBJ2-4, with 8 nucleotides matching TRBD1. CDR3 length: 12 residues. With 5 bases clipped from V and 11 bases from J, the junction kept 5 bases outside the gene matches. CDR1 and CDR2 (germline): SGHNT, YENEEA.

This chain's CDR3 is CASSLQGYQPQHF. CDR3 coding DNA: TGTGCCAGCAGTTTGCAGGGGTATCAGCCCCAGCATTTT. The chain is built from TRBV27 and TRBJ1-5, with a tentative D call TRBD1 (6 bases). CDR3 length: 13 amino acids. Trimming took 3 bases from V and 5 from J, leaving 8 bases between them. Per the germline V gene, CDR1 is MNHEY and CDR2 is SMNVEV (reference sequence).

The genes are TRBV7-9 and TRBJ2-6, with a weak D call TRBD1 (5 bases). CDR3 size: 18 residues. Trimming took 1 base from V and 4 from J, leaving 17 bases between them. CDR1 is SEHNR, CDR2 FQNEAQ, per germline (reference sequence). The CDR3 nucleotides read TGTGCCAGCAGCTTAGGTGGGTCCAGGGTGACGGGGGCCAACGTCCTGACTTTC. This sequence encodes CASSLGGSRVTGANVLTF.

The CDR3 DNA is TGTGCCAGCAGCCCCCTCGAGCGGGGGGCCACAGATACGCAGTATTTT. Encoded protein: CASSPLERGATDTQYF. The rearrangement uses TRBV7-3 and TRBJ2-3; 9 positions agree with TRBD2. CDR3 length: 16 amino acids. V lost 5 bases and J lost 2; bases outside the gene matches: 8. Germline V gene data show CDR1 as SGHTA and CDR2 as FQGTGA.

The V gene is TRBV19, the J gene TRBJ1-2; maybe TRBD1 (5 bases). This CDR3 has 13 amino acids. Between the trimmed V and J ends, which lost 4 bases and 8 bases, there was a span of 14 bases. Germline V CDR1 and CDR2: LNHDA, SQIVND (reference sequence). The CDR3 DNA is TGTGCCAGTAGTAAAGACAGAGGCCTGGGCTACACCTTC. Translation: CASSKDRGLGYTF.

This chain connects TRBV10-3 to TRBJ2-3; D is possibly TRBD2 (6 bases). The V gene's germline CDR1 is ENHRY and CDR2 SYGVKD. The V gene lost 2 bases and the J gene lost 2 bases, with 11 bases spanning the gap. This CDR3 comprises 15 residues. The CDR3 reads CAISEAGPVTDTQYF. The CDR3 DNA is TGTGCCATCAGTGAGGCGGGGCCGGTCACAGATACGCAGTATTTT.

The chain combines TRBV27 with TRBJ2-7, with TRBD1 matching over 9 bases. This CDR3 is built from 16 residues. Trimming took 2 bases from V and 2 from J; bases not matched to a gene: 7. Germline CDR1 MNHEY, CDR2 SMNVEV (reference sequence). As DNA, the CDR3 is TGTGCCAGCAGTTTAGTGACAGGGGGTCCAGCCTACGAGCAGTACTTC. It specifies CASSLVTGGPAYEQYF.

The chain joins TRBV5-1 to TRBJ2-3; a weak D match, TRBD1 (5 bases). The CDR3 has 16 residues. In germline, CDR1 is SGHRS, CDR2 YFSETQ. Trimming pared 0 bases from V and 3 bases from J, leaving 14 bases between. CDR3 sequence reads: CASSLAGRVGTDTQYF. As DNA, the CDR3 is TGCGCCAGCAGCTTGGCCGGCAGGGTCGGGACAGATACGCAGTATTTT.

DNA for the CDR3: TGTGCCAGCAGCAACCGGGACAGGGGACACGAGCAGTACTTC. Translating gives CASSNRDRGHEQYF. The rearrangement links TRBV7-9 to TRBJ2-7; 10 bases map to TRBD1. Trimming removed 5 bases from V and 5 bases from J; junction bases left unmatched: 6. This CDR3 is 14 amino acids long. The germline V gene has CDR1 SEHNR and CDR2 FQNEAQ (reference sequence).

This chain links TRBV5-5 with TRBJ2-1; TRBD1 matches 9 bases. This CDR3 spans 15 amino acids. Trimming took 4 bases from V and 8 from J; bases not matched to a gene: 10. Germline loops: CDR1 SGHKS, CDR2 YYEKEE (reference sequence). CDR3 in DNA: TGTGCCAGCAGCGTCGGGACAGGGTTTGCTTATGAGCAGTTCTTC. This sequence encodes CASSVGTGFAYEQFF. Together with reference TRBV5-5 and TRBJ2-1, the CDR3 gives the full variable domain: DAGVTQSPTHLIKTRGQQVTLRCSPISGHKSVSWYQQVLGQGPQFIFQYYEKEERGRGNFPDRFSARQFPNYSSELNVNALLLGDSALYLCASSVGTGFAYEQFFGPGTRLTVL.

This clone appeared a few times. This rearrangement joins TRBV5-5 to TRBJ1-2, with 7 bases lining up with TRBD1. The CDR3 is 13 amino acids. Looked up from germline, CDR1 is SGHKS and CDR2 is YYEKEE (reference sequence). After removal of 1 base from V and 4 bases from J, the junction contained 1 base not matched to a gene. The CDR3 is CASSLRQGYGYTF. CDR3 sequence (DNA): TGTGCCAGCAGCTTGAGACAGGGCTATGGCTACACCTTC.

V is TRBV9 and J is TRBJ2-1; TRBD1 agrees at 8 bases. The V segment lost 3 bases and the J segment 10 bases; nucleotides outside the gene matches: 9. This CDR3 is built from 14 residues. The germline V gene has CDR1 SGDLS and CDR2 YYNGEE. The CDR3 region is CASSALVDRGEQFF. The CDR3 DNA reads TGTGCCAGCAGCGCTTTAGTCGACAGGGGCGAGCAGTTCTTC.

V usage is TRBV7-9 and J usage is TRBJ1-2, with 7 bases aligning to TRBD1. Germline trimming cut 3 bases from V and 4 bases from J; bases unmatched to any gene: 11. This CDR3 comprises 16 residues. Looked up from germline, CDR1 is SEHNR and CDR2 is FQNEAQ (reference sequence). The CDR3 DNA sequence: TGTGCCAGCAGCTTGGATGGAGACAGGGAGGTCTATGGCTACACCTTC. It codes for CASSLDGDREVYGYTF.

This clone was observed once. The chain is built from TRBV6-6 and TRBJ2-3, with 7 bases fitting TRBD2. The CDR3 is made up of 15 amino acids. Trimming took 2 bases from V and 2 from J; bases not matched to a gene: 4. The germline CDR1 and CDR2 sequences are MNHNY and SVGAGI (reference sequence). CDR3 sequence: CASSYGGGPTDTQYF. CDR3 nucleotides: TGTGCCAGCAGTTACGGCGGGGGACCCACAGATACGCAGTATTTT.

The gene calls are TRBV6-5 and TRBJ2-7; D is unresolved. Germline V gene data show CDR1 as MNHEY and CDR2 as SVGAGI. The CDR3 has 15 amino acids. V was shortened by 0 bases and J by 0 bases, with 9 bases between the two germline ends. CDR3 sequence (DNA): TGTGCCAGCAGTTACTCGACGGCTAGCTCCTACGAGCAGTACTTC. Its translation: CASSYSTASSYEQYF.

This clone was counted between two and nine times. The V call is TRBV5-1, the J call TRBJ2-2, with a weak D call TRBD1 (5 bases). Germline V lookup: CDR1 SGHRS, CDR2 YFSETQ. The V end lost 1 base, the J end lost 0 bases, and 7 bases lay between the germline ends. The CDR3 covers 15 residues. The CDR3 DNA reads as TGCGCCAGCAGCTTGACAGGAGCGAACACCGGGGAGCTGTTTTTT. Its translation: CASSLTGANTGELFF.

The chain links TRBV18 to TRBJ2-1; 7 bases line up with TRBD1. Trimming removed 4 bases from V and 3 bases from J; junction bases left unmatched: 6. The CDR3 totals 15 residues. The germline gives CDR1 KGHSH, CDR2 LQKENI. CDR3 region: CASSLTTGNYNEQFF. The CDR3 coding sequence is TGTGCCAGCTCACTAACGACAGGGAACTACAATGAGCAGTTCTTC.

This rearrangement joins TRBV5-8 to TRBJ2-7; TRBD2 matches at 7 bases. The junction had 7 bases not matched to a gene; V was cut back by 4 bases and J by 3 bases. The CDR3 runs to 14 residues. The germline gives CDR1 SGHTS, CDR2 YDEGEE. CDR3 region: CASSPREGIYEQYF. The CDR3 region has the DNA TGTGCCAGCAGCCCCAGGGAGGGGATCTACGAGCAGTACTTC.

The V call is TRBV5-1, the J call TRBJ1-5, with 11 bases matching TRBD1. Germline V CDR1 and CDR2: SGHRS, YFSETQ. The V segment lost 2 bases and the J segment 6 bases; nucleotides outside the gene matches: 10. CDR3 size: 17 residues. CDR3 loop: CASSFLSGQGAGQPQHF. In DNA, the CDR3 is TGCGCCAGCAGCTTCTTGTCCGGACAGGGGGCCGGTCAGCCCCAGCATTTT.

J is TRBJ2-5 and V is TRBV9; D may be TRBD2 (5 bases). V dropped 4 bases and J dropped 7 bases, with 17 bases sitting between them. CDR3 size: 14 residues. Germline V gene sequence: CDR1 SGDLS, CDR2 YYNGEE. CDR3 sequence (DNA): TGTGCCAGCAGCAAGTCCGGGTCCGAGGGGACCCAGTACTTC. Translated: CASSKSGSEGTQYF.